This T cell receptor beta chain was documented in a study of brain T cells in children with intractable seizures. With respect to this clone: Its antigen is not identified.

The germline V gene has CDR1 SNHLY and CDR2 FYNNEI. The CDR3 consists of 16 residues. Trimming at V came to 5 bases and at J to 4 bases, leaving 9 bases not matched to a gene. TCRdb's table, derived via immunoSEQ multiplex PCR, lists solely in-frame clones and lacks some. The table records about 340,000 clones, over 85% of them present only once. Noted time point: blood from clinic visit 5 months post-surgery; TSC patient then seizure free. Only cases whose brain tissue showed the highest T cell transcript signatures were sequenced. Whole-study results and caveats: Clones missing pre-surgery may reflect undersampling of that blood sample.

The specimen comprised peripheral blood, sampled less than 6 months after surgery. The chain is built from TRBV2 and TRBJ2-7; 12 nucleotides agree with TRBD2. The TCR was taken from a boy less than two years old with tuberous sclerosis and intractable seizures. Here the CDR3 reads CASSPPTSGRSYEQYF. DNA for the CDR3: TGTGCCAGCAGTCCACCTACTAGCGGGAGGTCGTACGAGCAGTACTTC.